The 8 T cell receptor beta chains reported below all come from one sample, sequenced in a study of shared clonotypes between healthy human individuals. This table comes from immunoSEQ multiplex PCR, and its TCRdb copy is limited to in-frame clones, with some not included. The table shows roughly 720,000 clones, with about 90% occurring only once. The sample comprised memory CD8+ T cells from PBMCs. Subset defined: CD45RO+ cells pooled with CCR7-negative TemRA cells. The receptors here all came from a man between 18 and 29 years old in good health. Some clones in this sample may be carry-over from other donors' samples.

The J gene is TRBJ1-2, the V gene TRBV29-1; D remains unclear. CDR3 length equals 12 residues. Germline V gene lookup returns CDR1 SQVTM and CDR2 ANQGSEA. Trimming removed 6 bases at V and 4 bases at J, with 12 bases between. The CDR3 loop reads CSVLTARYGYTF. DNA of the CDR3: TGCAGCGTCTTGACTGCGCGCTATGGCTACACCTTC.

The chain combines TRBV4-3 with TRBJ2-7, with 7 bases aligning to TRBD1. With V trimmed by 0 bases and J by 0 bases, 8 bases remained unmatched. Germline V lookup: CDR1 LGHNA, CDR2 YSLEER. The CDR3 sequence is 17 residues long. The CDR3 protein is CASSQERGTVVSYEQYF. For the CDR3, the DNA is TGCGCCAGCAGCCAAGAGCGTGGGACAGTCGTCTCCTACGAGCAGTACTTC.

This clone appeared a single time. The rearrangement links TRBV28 to TRBJ2-5; D not certain. CDR1 and CDR2 (germline): MDHEN, SYDVKM. The V gene lost 4 bases and the J gene lost 5 bases, with 23 bases spanning the gap. The CDR3 is 17 amino acids. In DNA, the CDR3 is TGTGCCAGCAGTTCAGCGACCGGTGGTGCCGGATGGGAGACCCAGTACTTC. It is translated as CASSSATGGAGWETQYF.

The genes are TRBV27 and TRBJ2-1, with D tentatively TRBD2 (6 bases). The CDR3 is 19 amino acids. Deletions cut 5 bases from V and 0 bases from J, with 23 bases between. The germline gives CDR1 MNHEY, CDR2 SMNVEV (reference sequence). The CDR3 spells CASSTITPFAGSSYNEQFF. Written as DNA, the CDR3 is TGTGCCAGCAGTACCATAACCCCCTTTGCGGGAAGCTCCTACAATGAGCAGTTCTTC.

This clone came up once. J is TRBJ2-5 and V is TRBV27; 7 bases map to TRBD1. The CDR3 has 14 residues. J gave up 3 bases and V 6 bases, and 7 bases lay outside the gene matches. The V gene's germline CDR1 is MNHEY and CDR2 SMNVEV (reference sequence). CDR3 bases: TGTGCCAGCAGCCCTAGGGGGCTAGAAGAGACCCAGTACTTC. This codes for CASSPRGLEETQYF.

The chain is built from TRBV27 and TRBJ2-1, with D maybe TRBD2 (5 bases). Germline V gene data show CDR1 as MNHEY and CDR2 as SMNVEV (reference sequence). Trimming removed 2 bases from V and 6 bases from J, with 17 bases in between. The CDR3 sequence is 16 residues long. DNA for the CDR3: TGTGCCAGCAGTTTAGTGGGGTTAGCGAGGGTCAATGAGCAGTTCTTC. Translated: CASSLVGLARVNEQFF.

The rearrangement uses TRBV5-8 and TRBJ2-1; 12 positions agree with TRBD1. V lost 3 bases to trimming and J lost 8 bases; unmatched junction nucleotides: 9. CDR3 length equals 16 residues. Germline loops: CDR1 SGHTS, CDR2 YDEGEE. DNA for the CDR3: TGTGCCAGCAGCTCTTCCGGGACAGGGGGCAGGGATGAGCAGTTCTTC. The encoded protein is CASSSSGTGGRDEQFF. The whole variable domain, filled in from reference TRBV5-8 and TRBJ2-1, reads EAGVTQSPTHLIKTRGQQATLRCSPISGHTSVYWYQQALGLGLQFLLWYDEGEERNRGNFPPRFSGRQFPNYSSELNVNALELEDSALYLCASSSSGTGGRDEQFFGPGTRLTVL.

The V and J genes are TRBV5-4 and TRBJ2-2, with TRBD2 identical over 7 bases. Losses at the gene ends were 0 bases for V and 5 bases for J; bases not matched to a gene: 4. Looked up from germline, CDR1 is SGHNT and CDR2 is YYREEE (reference sequence). This CDR3 contains 15 residues. The chain's CDR3 is CASSLGTRVTGELFF. The CDR3, as DNA: TGTGCCAGCAGCTTGGGGACTAGGGTTACCGGGGAGCTGTTTTTT.